This passage covers 14 T cell receptor beta chains from one sample sequenced in a study of blood T cells in healthy people across ages. Through a sample-barcoded 5' primer and a J-beta primer mix, a second PCR was run for 7 to 11 cycles. Via MiXCR, TCRdb re-called the 5' RACE reads, giving one row per CDR3 protein. The sample lists about 640,000 distinct CDR3 sequences; roughly 50% were seen once. The sequencing input was blood. These receptors were collected from a man aged 55 to 70 in good health.

The rearrangement uses TRBV11-2 and TRBJ2-1; D may match TRBD1 or TRBD2 (5 bases each). V was trimmed by 3 bases and J by 10 bases, leaving 19 bases between them. CDR1 and CDR2 (germline): SGHAT, FQNNGV. This CDR3 is built from 15 residues. The CDR3 bases are TGTGCCAGCAGCTTGGGACCGGGACCCCTAGGGGAGCAGTTCTTC. Encoded protein: CASSLGPGPLGEQFF.

This clonotype was counted many times. Possible read error: a much larger clone is one base away. This chain connects TRBV7-9 to TRBJ2-7; D remains unclear. Germline V gene lookup returns CDR1 SEHNR and CDR2 FQNEAQ (reference sequence). Between the trimmed V and J ends, which lost 1 base and 4 bases, there was a span of 2 bases. The CDR3 has 11 amino acids. CDR3 DNA sequence: TGTGCCAGCAGCTTAGAGTACGAGCAGTACTTC. This sequence encodes CASSLEYEQYF.

This chain joins TRBV4-1 and TRBJ2-3, with 15 bases that match TRBD2. In germline, CDR1 is MGHRA, CDR2 YSYEKL. This CDR3 is 18 amino acids long. V lost 0 bases and J lost 6; bases outside the gene matches: 7. The CDR3 reads CASSQDKGLAGGRDTQYF. CDR3 nucleotides: TGCGCCAGCAGCCAAGACAAAGGACTAGCGGGGGGGCGTGATACGCAGTATTTT.

As for this clonotype: The junction shows a germline mismatch at one end, possibly a read error. The V call is TRBV7-6, the J call TRBJ1-5, with 7 bases that match TRBD1. The germline V gene encodes CDR1 SGHVS and CDR2 FNYEAQ. CDR3 length: 15 amino acids. The CDR3 loop is CASSLGQSGNQPRHF. For the CDR3, the DNA is TGTGCCAGCAGCTTGGGACAGTCGGGCAATCAGCCCCGGCATTTT.

The chain is built from TRBV5-1 and TRBJ2-1, with 9 positions matching TRBD1. Germline CDR1 SGHRS, CDR2 YFSETQ. The junction had 4 bases not matched to a gene; V was cut back by 4 bases and J by 2 bases. There are 15 residues in the CDR3. In DNA form, the CDR3 reads TGCGCCAGCAGCAACGGACAGGGGCCCTACAATGAGCAGTTCTTC. It encodes CASSNGQGPYNEQFF.

The V gene is TRBV5-1, the J gene TRBJ2-4, with a weak D call TRBD1 (6 bases). CDR1 is SGHRS, CDR2 YFSETQ, per germline. This CDR3 comprises 11 residues. Trimming removed 7 bases from V and 6 bases from J, with 8 bases in between. The CDR3 DNA follows: TGCGCCAGCGGACAGAGAAACATTCAGTACTTC. Amino acid sequence: CASGQRNIQYF.

This clonotype has just a few counts. The chain joins TRBV20-1 to TRBJ2-3; the D call may be TRBD1 or TRBD2 (5 bases each). The CDR3 loop spans 14 amino acids. Deletions cut 5 bases from V and 6 bases from J, with 18 bases between. Germline V gene sequence: CDR1 DFQATT, CDR2 SNEGSKA (reference sequence). The DNA for the CDR3 is TGCAGTGCTCACCCCGGGGCTTCAGACGATACGCAGTATTTT. It is translated as CSAHPGASDDTQYF.

The V call is TRBV20-1, the J call TRBJ1-1; perhaps TRBD1 as D (5 bases). From germline, CDR1 is DFQATT and CDR2 SNEGSKA (reference sequence). This CDR3 region has 14 residues. V was shortened by 5 bases and J by 4 bases, with 17 bases between the two germline ends. The CDR3 loop is CSAAGTLGGTEAFF. The CDR3 bases are TGCAGTGCTGCCGGGACCCTGGGCGGCACTGAAGCTTTCTTT.

At least ten counts were recorded for this clonotype. The V call is TRBV5-6, the J call TRBJ2-1, with a possible D match to TRBD2 (7 bases). There are 14 residues in the CDR3. The V and J ends lost 0 bases and 5 bases respectively, with 9 bases between them. Looked up from germline, CDR1 is SGHDT and CDR2 is YYEEEE. For the CDR3, the DNA is TGTGCCAGCAGCTTGGGCGGGGGCCACAATGAGCAGTTCTTC. Amino acids: CASSLGGGHNEQFF.

The gene calls are TRBV18 and TRBJ2-7, with 9 bases that match TRBD1. Germline V gene data show CDR1 as KGHSH and CDR2 as LQKENI. This CDR3 comprises 14 residues. V shed 0 bases and J 10 bases; nucleotides not matched to a gene: 7. The CDR3 protein is CASSPPADRGIQYF. For the CDR3, the DNA is TGTGCCAGCTCACCACCGGCTGACAGGGGGATTCAGTACTTC.

This chain joins TRBV3-1 and TRBJ1-2; D remains ambiguous. The CDR3 has 16 residues. Deletions cut 1 base from V and 4 bases from J, with 16 bases between. Germline V lookup: CDR1 LGHDT, CDR2 YNNKEL (reference sequence). The CDR3: CASSQAFNKNPYGYTF. The CDR3 coding sequence is TGTGCCAGCAGCCAAGCGTTCAACAAGAACCCCTATGGCTACACCTTC.

The genes are TRBV2 and TRBJ2-7; D is perhaps TRBD1 (6 bases). This CDR3 is 13 amino acids long. Trimming cost V 7 bases and J 2 bases, with 12 bases left between them. Per germline, CDR1 SNHLY and CDR2 FYNNEI. The CDR3 DNA follows: TGTGCCAGCATGAGGGGGACCACCTACGAGCAGTACTTC. Encoded protein: CASMRGTTYEQYF.

This clonotype was counted a few times. V usage is TRBV7-9 and J usage is TRBJ2-7, with D possibly matching TRBD2 (6 bases). The CDR3 spans 12 residues. CDR1 is SEHNR and CDR2 is FQNEAQ in the germline V gene (reference sequence). With 2 bases removed from V and 6 bases from J, the gap between germline ends came to 8 bases. DNA for the CDR3: TGTGCCAGCAGCTTAACGGGGGTCGAGCAGTACTTC. This gives the protein CASSLTGVEQYF.

V usage is TRBV21-1 and J usage is TRBJ2-7; the table's D gene call, TRBD1, was not cross checked with the DNA. TRBV21-1 is a pseudogene locus. The CDR3 length is 12 residues. Written as DNA, the CDR3 is TGTGCCAGCAGCAGAGACCGACAGAACCCGTACTTC. This translates into CASSRDRQNPYF.